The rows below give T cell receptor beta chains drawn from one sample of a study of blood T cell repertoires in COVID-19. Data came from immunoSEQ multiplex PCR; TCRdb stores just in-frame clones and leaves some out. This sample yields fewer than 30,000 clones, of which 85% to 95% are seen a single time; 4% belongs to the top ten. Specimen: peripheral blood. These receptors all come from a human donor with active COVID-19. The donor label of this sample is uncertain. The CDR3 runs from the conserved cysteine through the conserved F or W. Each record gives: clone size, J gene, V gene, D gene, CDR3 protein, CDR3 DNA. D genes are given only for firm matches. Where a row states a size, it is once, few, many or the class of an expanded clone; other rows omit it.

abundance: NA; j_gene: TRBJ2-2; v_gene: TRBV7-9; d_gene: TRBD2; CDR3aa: CASSPSGGYTGELFF; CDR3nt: TGTGCCAGCAGCCCTAGCGGGGGGTACACCGGGGAGCTGTTTTTT
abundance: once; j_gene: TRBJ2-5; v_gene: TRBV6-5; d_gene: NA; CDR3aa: CASTLTGRKTQYF; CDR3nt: TGTGCCAGCACCCTAACAGGGCGTAAGACCCAGTACTTC
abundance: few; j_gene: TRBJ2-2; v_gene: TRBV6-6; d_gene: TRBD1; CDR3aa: CASSITGTGQAGELFF; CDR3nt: TGTGCCAGCAGTATTACCGGGACAGGGCAGGCCGGGGAGCTGTTTTTT
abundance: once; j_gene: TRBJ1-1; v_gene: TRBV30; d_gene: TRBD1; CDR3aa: CAWRPRDRGNTEAFF; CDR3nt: TGTGCCTGGAGGCCTAGGGACAGGGGAAACACTGAAGCTTTCTTT
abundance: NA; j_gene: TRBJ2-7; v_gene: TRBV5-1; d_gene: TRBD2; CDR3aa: CASSFGGGSDEQYF; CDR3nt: TGCGCCAGCAGCTTCGGCGGGGGGAGCGACGAGCAGTACTTC
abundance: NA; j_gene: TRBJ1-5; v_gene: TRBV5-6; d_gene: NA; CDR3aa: CASSFFGSSNQPQHF; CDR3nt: NA
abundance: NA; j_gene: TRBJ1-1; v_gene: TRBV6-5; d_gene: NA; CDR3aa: CASSYRRGDTEAFF; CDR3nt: TGTGCCAGCAGCTACCGCAGGGGTGACACTGAAGCTTTCTTT
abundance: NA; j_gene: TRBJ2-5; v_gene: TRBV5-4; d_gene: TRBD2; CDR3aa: CASSLRLAGGPETQYF; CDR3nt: TGTGCCAGCAGCTTGAGGCTAGCGGGAGGGCCGGAGACCCAGTACTTC
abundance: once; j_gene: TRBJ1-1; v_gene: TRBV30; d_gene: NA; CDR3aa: CAGVHSGLMNTEAFF; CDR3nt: TGTGCTGGCGTTCACAGTGGCCTGATGAACACTGAAGCTTTCTTT
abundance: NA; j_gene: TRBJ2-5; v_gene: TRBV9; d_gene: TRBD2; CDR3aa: CASSVGLAGVRETQYF; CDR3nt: TGTGCCAGCAGCGTAGGACTAGCGGGAGTGAGGGAGACCCAGTACTTC
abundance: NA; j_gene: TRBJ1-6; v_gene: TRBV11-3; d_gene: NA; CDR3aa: CASSSENSPLHF; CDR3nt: TGTGCCAGCAGCTCCGAGAATTCACCCCTCCACTTT
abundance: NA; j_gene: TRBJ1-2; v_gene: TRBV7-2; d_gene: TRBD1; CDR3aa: CASSLGQGGNYGYTF; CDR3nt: TGTGCCAGCAGCTTGGGACAGGGTGGAAACTATGGCTACACCTTC
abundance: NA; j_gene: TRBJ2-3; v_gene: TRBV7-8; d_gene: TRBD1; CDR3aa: CASSLARDRVTDTQYF; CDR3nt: TGTGCCAGCAGCTTAGCGAGGGACAGGGTTACAGATACGCAGTATTTT
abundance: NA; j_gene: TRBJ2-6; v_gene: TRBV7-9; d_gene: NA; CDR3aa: CASSFGVQGANVLTF; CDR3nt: TGTGCCAGCAGCTTTGGTGTGCAGGGGGCCAACGTCCTGACTTTC
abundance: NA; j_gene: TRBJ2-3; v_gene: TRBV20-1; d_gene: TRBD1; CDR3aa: CSASHRGRTSTDTQYF; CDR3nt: TGCAGTGCTAGTCACAGGGGTCGAACTAGCACAGATACGCAGTATTTT